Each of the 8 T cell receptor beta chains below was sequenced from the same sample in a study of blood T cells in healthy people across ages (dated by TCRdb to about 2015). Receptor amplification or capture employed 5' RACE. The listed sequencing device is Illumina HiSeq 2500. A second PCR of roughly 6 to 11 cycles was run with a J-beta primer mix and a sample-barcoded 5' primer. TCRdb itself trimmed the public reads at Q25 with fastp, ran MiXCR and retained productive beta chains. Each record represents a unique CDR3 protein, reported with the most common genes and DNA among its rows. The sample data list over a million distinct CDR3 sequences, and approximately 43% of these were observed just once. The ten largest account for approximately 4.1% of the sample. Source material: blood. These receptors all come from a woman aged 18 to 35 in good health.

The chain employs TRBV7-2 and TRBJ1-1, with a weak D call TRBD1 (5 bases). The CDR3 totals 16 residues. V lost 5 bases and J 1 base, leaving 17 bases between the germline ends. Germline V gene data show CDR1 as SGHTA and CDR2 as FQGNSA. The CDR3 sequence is CASSRDGHLGNTEAFF. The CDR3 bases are TGTGCCAGCAGCCGAGACGGACACCTGGGGAACACTGAAGCTTTCTTT.

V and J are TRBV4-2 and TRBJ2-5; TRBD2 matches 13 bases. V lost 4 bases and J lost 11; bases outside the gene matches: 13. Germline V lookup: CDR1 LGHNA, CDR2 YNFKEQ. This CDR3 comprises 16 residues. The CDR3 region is CASSPRTSGSSDEQYF. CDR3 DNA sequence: TGTGCCAGCAGCCCTAGGACTAGCGGGAGCTCGGATGAGCAGTACTTC.

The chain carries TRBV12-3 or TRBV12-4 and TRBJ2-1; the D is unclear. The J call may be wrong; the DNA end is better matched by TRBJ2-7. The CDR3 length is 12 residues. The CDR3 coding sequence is TGTGCCAGCAGTCCGCGGTACAATGAGCAGTACTTC. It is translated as CASSPRYNEQYF.

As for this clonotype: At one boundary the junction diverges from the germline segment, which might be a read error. The CDR3 sequence: CSARDPGRRADTQYF. DNA of the CDR3: TGCAGCGCTAGAGATCCCGGAAGACGCGCGGATACGCAGTATTTT. J is TRBJ2-3 and V is TRBV20-1; D unresolved. The CDR3 runs to 15 residues. In germline, CDR1 is DFQATT, CDR2 SNEGSKA (reference sequence).

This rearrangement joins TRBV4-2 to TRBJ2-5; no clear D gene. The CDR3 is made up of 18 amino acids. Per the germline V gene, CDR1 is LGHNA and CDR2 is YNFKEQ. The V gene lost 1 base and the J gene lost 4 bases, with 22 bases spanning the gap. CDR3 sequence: CASSQVQIPGFVGETQYF. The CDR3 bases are TGTGCCAGCAGCCAAGTTCAGATTCCCGGGTTCGTAGGAGAGACCCAGTACTTC.

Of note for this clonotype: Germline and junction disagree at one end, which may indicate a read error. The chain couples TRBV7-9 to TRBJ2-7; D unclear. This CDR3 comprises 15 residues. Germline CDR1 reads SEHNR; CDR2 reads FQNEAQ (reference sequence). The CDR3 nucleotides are TGTTCCAGCAGCTTAGGAAGCGACGAGGTCTACGAGCAGTACTTC. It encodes CSSSLGSDEVYEQYF.

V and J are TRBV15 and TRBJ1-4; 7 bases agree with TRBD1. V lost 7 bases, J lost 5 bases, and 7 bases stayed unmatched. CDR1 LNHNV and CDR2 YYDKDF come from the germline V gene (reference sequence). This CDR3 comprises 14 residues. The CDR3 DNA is TGTGCCACCAAGAGAGGGGGCGCCAATGAAAAACTGTTTTTT. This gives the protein CATKRGGANEKLFF.

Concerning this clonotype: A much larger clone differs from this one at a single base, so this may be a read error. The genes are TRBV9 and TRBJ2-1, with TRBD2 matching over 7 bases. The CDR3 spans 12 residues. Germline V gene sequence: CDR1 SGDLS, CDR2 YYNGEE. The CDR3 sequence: CAGSAAGDEQFF. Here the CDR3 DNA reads TGTGCCGGCAGCGCCGCGGGGGATGAGCAGTTCTTC.